The 30 T cell receptor beta chains below were found in one sample sequenced in a study of STAT5B mutations in CD4+ large granular lymphocyte leukemia. Clones were sequenced by immunoSEQ multiplex PCR, and TCRdb holds only the in-frame ones, with some missing. The profile shows about 20,000 clones, around 76% of them singletons. Sequences were obtained from CD4+ T cells from blood buffy coats. These receptors all come from a human donor in good health.

The rearrangement uses TRBV11-2 and TRBJ2-3, with 7 bases fitting TRBD1. In germline, CDR1 is SGHAT, CDR2 FQNNGV. Unmatched junction bases numbered 11, after V lost 3 bases and J lost 5 bases. The CDR3 runs to 16 residues. The CDR3: CASSFSVTGSGDTQYF. The CDR3 bases are TGTGCCAGCAGCTTTAGCGTGACAGGGAGCGGAGATACGCAGTATTTT.

The chain recombines TRBV5-1 with TRBJ2-2, with 11 positions matching TRBD2. This CDR3 spans 15 amino acids. Germline V lookup: CDR1 SGHRS, CDR2 YFSETQ. V lost 4 bases and J lost 3; bases outside the gene matches: 2. The CDR3 is CASSVGLADTGELFF. The CDR3 bases are TGCGCCAGCAGCGTGGGACTAGCGGACACCGGGGAGCTGTTTTTT.

This clone occurred a few times. The rearrangement joins TRBV28 to TRBJ2-6; D gene unclear. Germline loops: CDR1 MDHEN, CDR2 SYDVKM. CDR3 size: 15 residues. Trimming took 3 bases from V and 0 from J, leaving 6 bases between them. This chain's CDR3 is CASSFGGSGANVLTF. In DNA form, the CDR3 reads TGTGCCAGCAGTTTTGGCGGCTCTGGGGCCAACGTCCTGACTTTC.

J is TRBJ2-7 and V is TRBV28, with a possible D match to TRBD1 (5 bases). Germline values: CDR1 MDHEN, CDR2 SYDVKM. Trimming took 5 bases from V and 1 from J, leaving 12 bases between them. The CDR3 is made up of 14 amino acids. DNA for the CDR3: TGTGCCAGCAGTCCAGGGCTTGAGTCCTACGAGCAGTACTTC. It encodes CASSPGLESYEQYF.

The rearrangement uses TRBV15 and TRBJ1-4, with TRBD1 matching over 11 bases. Trimming at V came to 5 bases and at J to 8 bases, leaving 10 bases not matched to a gene. The CDR3 length is 16 residues. Germline values: CDR1 LNHNV, CDR2 YYDKDF (reference sequence). The CDR3 protein is CATSRPDRGPGEKLFF. The CDR3 DNA is TGTGCCACCAGCCGGCCGGACAGGGGGCCGGGGGAAAAACTGTTTTTT.

V and J are TRBV5-1 and TRBJ2-7, with 13 positions matching TRBD2. The CDR3 is made up of 17 amino acids. Germline-derived CDR1 and CDR2 are SGHRS and YFSETQ. The V and J ends lost 0 bases and 0 bases, in that order; junction bases with no gene match: 3. The CDR3 region has the DNA TGCGCCAGCAGCTTGGGACTAGCGGGGGGCCCCTCCTACGAGCAGTACTTC. Translating it yields CASSLGLAGGPSYEQYF.

The rearrangement links TRBV9 to TRBJ2-5; D may correspond to TRBD1 or TRBD2 (6 bases each). V lost 2 bases, J lost 3 bases, and 14 bases lay in between. The CDR3 is made up of 15 amino acids. Germline lookup yields CDR1 SGDLS and CDR2 YYNGEE. CDR3 residues: CASSVRPGAEETQYF. Here the CDR3 DNA reads TGTGCCAGCAGCGTCAGGCCGGGGGCGGAAGAGACCCAGTACTTC. Together with reference TRBV9 and TRBJ2-5, the CDR3 gives the full variable domain: DSGVTQTPKHLITATGQRVTLRCSPRSGDLSVYWYQQSLDQGLQFLIQYYNGEERAKGNILERFSAQQFPDLHSELNLSSLELGDSALYFCASSVRPGAEETQYFGPGTRLLVL.

The rearrangement joins TRBV7-3 to TRBJ2-3; D remains ambiguous. The germline gives CDR1 SGHTA, CDR2 FQGTGA. The CDR3 consists of 13 residues. Deletions cut 5 bases from V and 3 bases from J, with 9 bases between. The CDR3 region is CASSTDRTDTQYF. In DNA, the CDR3 is TGTGCCAGCAGCACAGACCGGACAGATACGCAGTATTTT.

The chain links TRBV5-4 to TRBJ1-2; no firm D call. The CDR3 contains 14 residues. Germline CDR1 reads SGHNT; CDR2 reads YYREEE (reference sequence). Trimming removed 4 bases at V and 7 bases at J, with 17 bases between. CDR3 region: CASSRPKGIGGYTF. For the CDR3, the DNA is TGTGCCAGCAGCCGCCCCAAAGGGATCGGTGGCTACACCTTC.

The chain joins TRBV18 to TRBJ2-7; TRBD2 might be the D (6 bases). CDR3 size: 18 residues. Germline-derived CDR1 and CDR2 are KGHSH and LQKENI. Trimming cost V 6 bases and J 0 bases, with 24 bases left between them. CDR3 coding DNA: TGTGCCAGCTCGTCGGCATGGGGGACTGTGGAGAGCTCCTACGAGCAGTACTTC. Translation: CASSSAWGTVESSYEQYF.

The chain is built from TRBV4-3 and TRBJ2-3, with D uncertain. Germline-derived CDR1 and CDR2 are LGHNA and YSLEER. The V gene lost 1 base and the J gene lost 10 bases, with 15 bases spanning the gap. The CDR3 has 14 amino acids. The CDR3 sequence is CASSQVLSPHPQYF. CDR3 sequence (DNA): TGCGCCAGCAGCCAAGTGCTCAGCCCCCATCCGCAGTATTTT.

The V gene is TRBV19, the J gene TRBJ2-7; no clear D. The ends were cut back, 3 bases at V and 4 bases at J, with 16 bases in the middle. Per germline, CDR1 LNHDA and CDR2 SQIVND (reference sequence). This CDR3 spans 15 amino acids. The CDR3 region has the DNA TGTGCCAGTAGTATTGGTTTTGGCAGTTTTTACGAGCAGTACTTC. Its translation: CASSIGFGSFYEQYF.

This chain uses TRBV19 with TRBJ1-5; D not certain. V dropped 3 bases and J dropped 4 bases, with 10 bases sitting between them. CDR1 LNHDA and CDR2 SQIVND come from the germline V gene (reference sequence). CDR3 length equals 14 residues. The CDR3 loop is CASSILGENQPQHF. CDR3 sequence (DNA): TGTGCCAGTAGTATCCTCGGGGAGAATCAGCCCCAGCATTTT.

This chain uses TRBV28 with TRBJ2-7; D call uncertain. CDR1 is MDHEN and CDR2 is SYDVKM in the germline V gene. The CDR3 runs 12 residues. Between the trimmed V and J ends, which lost 6 bases and 3 bases, there was a span of 9 bases. The CDR3 sequence: CASSAAHYEQYF. CDR3 in DNA: TGTGCCAGCAGCGCGGCGCACTACGAGCAGTACTTC.

This sequence joins TRBV7-2 and TRBJ2-3; 11 bases agree with TRBD2. CDR1 is SGHTA, CDR2 FQGNSA, per germline. The CDR3 is made up of 14 amino acids. J gave up 4 bases and V 7 bases, and 4 bases lay outside the gene matches. CDR3 DNA: TGTGCCAGCAAAATAGCGGGAGGGCCAGATACGCAGTATTTT. Encoded protein: CASKIAGGPDTQYF.

The chain uses TRBV5-1 and TRBJ2-1; TRBD2 matches at 10 bases. Trimming removed 4 bases from V and 8 bases from J; junction bases left unmatched: 12. The CDR3 consists of 16 residues. Germline values: CDR1 SGHRS, CDR2 YFSETQ. This CDR3 is CASSPRVLAGAHEQFF. DNA for the CDR3: TGCGCCAGCAGCCCCCGGGTTCTAGCGGGGGCTCATGAGCAGTTCTTC.

A single count supports this clone. The chain has TRBV5-4 and TRBJ2-7, with TRBD1 as a possible D gene (6 bases). The germline gives CDR1 SGHNT, CDR2 YYREEE (reference sequence). The CDR3 length is 14 residues. Trimming pared 4 bases from V and 4 bases from J, leaving 15 bases between. This CDR3 is CASSRGDRQYEQYF. The CDR3, as DNA: TGTGCCAGCAGCCGCGGTGACAGGCAATACGAGCAGTACTTC.

The chain recombines TRBV4-1 with TRBJ1-5; D perhaps matches TRBD1 (5 bases). V lost 5 bases to trimming and J lost 0 bases, with 14 bases between them. Germline V gene sequence: CDR1 MGHRA, CDR2 YSYEKL. This CDR3 has 16 amino acids. CDR3 coding DNA: TGCGCCAGCAGCGCTCACGGGGGGGATAGCAATCAGCCCCAGCATTTT. Its protein product is CASSAHGGDSNQPQHF.

This clone was counted only a few times. The chain uses TRBV28 and TRBJ1-4, with D perhaps TRBD1 (6 bases). V was clipped by 5 bases and J by 7 bases, with 14 bases between them. CDR1 and CDR2 (germline): MDHEN, SYDVKM. This CDR3 has 14 residues. The CDR3 region has the DNA TGTGCCAGCAGTAAAACAGGGACGGCTGAAAAACTGTTTTTT. This translates into CASSKTGTAEKLFF.

This sequence joins TRBV5-1 and TRBJ1-2, with TRBD1 matching over 7 bases. The junction had 2 bases not matched to a gene; V was cut back by 3 bases and J by 0 bases. There are 14 residues in the CDR3. CDR1 is SGHRS, CDR2 YFSETQ, per germline. CDR3 DNA sequence: TGCGCCAGCAGCTCTCAGGGGGCTAACTATGGCTACACCTTC. Translating it yields CASSSQGANYGYTF.

This chain joins TRBV10-3 and TRBJ2-1; D uncertain. The germline V gene encodes CDR1 ENHRY and CDR2 SYGVKD. This CDR3 contains 16 residues. V dropped 0 bases and J dropped 0 bases, with 9 bases sitting between them. The CDR3: CAISESLGNSYNEQFF. The CDR3 DNA reads TGTGCCATCAGTGAGTCTCTGGGGAACTCCTACAATGAGCAGTTCTTC.

J is TRBJ1-5 and V is TRBV5-5; D might be TRBD1 (5 bases). The CDR3 is made up of 13 amino acids. V gave up 0 bases and J gave up 7 bases, with 8 bases separating them. Germline V gene sequence: CDR1 SGHKS, CDR2 YYEKEE (reference sequence). CDR3 sequence reads: CASSLGRGQPQHF. The CDR3 DNA follows: TGTGCCAGCAGCTTGGGAAGGGGACAGCCCCAGCATTTT.

About this clone: One end of the junction varies from germline; a read error may be responsible. The genes are TRBV4-2 and TRBJ2-1; D remains ambiguous. This CDR3 has 17 amino acids. From germline, CDR1 is LGHNA and CDR2 YNFKEQ. In nucleotides, the CDR3 is TGTGCCAGCAGTCAAGGAGAAGGCCAACCCTCCTACAATGAGCAGTTCTTC. Amino acids: CASSQGEGQPSYNEQFF.

The genes are TRBV4-2 and TRBJ2-2, with TRBD2 matching 13 bases. Trimming took 4 bases from V and 0 from J; bases not matched to a gene: 2. The CDR3 has 17 amino acids. Germline V gene lookup returns CDR1 LGHNA and CDR2 YNFKEQ. The CDR3 region is CASSPGLAGTNTGELFF. The CDR3 nucleotides read TGTGCCAGCAGCCCGGGACTAGCGGGGACGAACACCGGGGAGCTGTTTTTT.

The rearrangement links TRBV5-1 to TRBJ1-1; no firm D call. Trimming cost V 1 base and J 2 bases, with 9 bases left between them. Germline V lookup: CDR1 SGHRS, CDR2 YFSETQ. This CDR3 comprises 14 residues. The CDR3 nucleotides are TGCGCCAGCAGCTTGTGGCTGGGTAACACTGAAGCTTTCTTT. As protein: CASSLWLGNTEAFF.

The J gene is TRBJ2-7, the V gene TRBV30; maybe TRBD2 (6 bases). V lost 1 base, J lost 3 bases, and 7 bases lay in between. This CDR3 spans 12 amino acids. CDR1 and CDR2 from the germline V gene are GTSNPN and SVGIG (reference sequence). This chain's CDR3 is CAWSAGVYEQYF. The CDR3 nucleotides read TGTGCCTGGAGTGCGGGGGTCTACGAGCAGTACTTC.

The J gene is TRBJ2-3, the V gene TRBV7-9, with TRBD2 matching 14 bases. Germline lookup yields CDR1 SEHNR and CDR2 FQNEAQ (reference sequence). The CDR3 spans 16 residues. The V and J ends lost 5 bases and 3 bases, in that order; junction bases with no gene match: 4. The CDR3 bases are TGTGCCAGCAGCCTGGGACTAGCGGGAGTAACAGATACGCAGTATTTT. Protein: CASSLGLAGVTDTQYF.

The rearrangement uses TRBV5-4 and TRBJ1-2; D uncertain. Germline CDR1 reads SGHNT; CDR2 reads YYREEE (reference sequence). The CDR3 sequence is 15 residues long. V lost 4 bases to trimming and J lost 5 bases, with 18 bases between them. The CDR3 reads CASSLGIGSPYGYTF. CDR3 coding DNA: TGTGCCAGCAGCCTTGGTATAGGGTCTCCATATGGCTACACCTTC. Complete variable domain (other parts from reference TRBV5-4 and TRBJ1-2): ETGVTQSPTHLIKTRGQQVTLRCSSQSGHNTVSWYQQALGQGPQFIFQYYREEENGRGNFPPRFSGLQFPNYSSELNVNALELDDSALYLCASSLGIGSPYGYTFGSGTRLTVV.

The V gene is TRBV6-5, the J gene TRBJ2-1, with D perhaps TRBD2 (5 bases). CDR3 length equals 13 residues. Between the trimmed V and J ends, which lost 6 bases and 8 bases, there was a span of 14 bases. The V gene's germline CDR1 is MNHEY and CDR2 SVGAGI. CDR3 residues: CASSPLGSDEQFF. The CDR3 coding sequence is TGTGCCAGCAGCCCCCTAGGTAGCGATGAGCAGTTCTTC.

The chain is built from TRBV7-9 and TRBJ2-1; D may be TRBD2 (6 bases). Trimming left V 6 bases short and J 4 bases short, with 19 bases between. Germline lookup yields CDR1 SEHNR and CDR2 FQNEAQ (reference sequence). The CDR3 spans 16 residues. The chain's CDR3 is CASSHVDRERYNEQFF. Written as DNA, the CDR3 is TGTGCCAGCAGTCATGTCGACCGGGAGAGGTACAATGAGCAGTTCTTC.